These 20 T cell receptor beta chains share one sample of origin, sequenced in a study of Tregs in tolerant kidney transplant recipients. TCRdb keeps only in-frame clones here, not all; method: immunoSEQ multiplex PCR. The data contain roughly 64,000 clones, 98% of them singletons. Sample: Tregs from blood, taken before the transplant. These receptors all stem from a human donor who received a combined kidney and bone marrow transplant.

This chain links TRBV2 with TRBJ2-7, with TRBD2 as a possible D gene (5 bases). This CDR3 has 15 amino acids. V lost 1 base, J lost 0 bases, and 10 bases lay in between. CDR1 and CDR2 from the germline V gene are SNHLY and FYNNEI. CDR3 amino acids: CASSEGSESSYEQYF. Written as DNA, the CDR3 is TGTGCCAGCAGTGAAGGTAGCGAGAGCTCCTACGAGCAGTACTTC. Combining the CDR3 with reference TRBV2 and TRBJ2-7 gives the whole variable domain EPEVTQTPSHQVTQMGQEVILRCVPISNHLYFYWYRQILGQKVEFLVSFYNNEISEKSEIFDDQFSVERPDGSNFTLKIRSTKLEDSAMYFCASSEGSESSYEQYFGPGTRLTVT.

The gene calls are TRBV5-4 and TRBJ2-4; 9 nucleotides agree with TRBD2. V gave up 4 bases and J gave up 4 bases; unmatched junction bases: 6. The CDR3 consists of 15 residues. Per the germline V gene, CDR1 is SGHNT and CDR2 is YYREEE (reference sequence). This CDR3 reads CASSPSSGAKNIQYF. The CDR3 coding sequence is TGTGCCAGCAGCCCCTCTAGCGGGGCTAAAAACATTCAGTACTTC. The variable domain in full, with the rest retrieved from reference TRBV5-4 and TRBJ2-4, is ETGVTQSPTHLIKTRGQQVTLRCSSQSGHNTVSWYQQALGQGPQFIFQYYREEENGRGNFPPRFSGLQFPNYSSELNVNALELDDSALYLCASSPSSGAKNIQYFGAGTRLSVL.

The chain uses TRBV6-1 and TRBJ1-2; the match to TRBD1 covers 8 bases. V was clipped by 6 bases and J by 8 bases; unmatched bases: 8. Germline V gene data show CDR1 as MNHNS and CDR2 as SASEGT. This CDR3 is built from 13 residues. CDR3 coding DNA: TGTGCCAGCAGCAGAGCAGGGGGCTCAGGCTACACCTTC. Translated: CASSRAGGSGYTF.

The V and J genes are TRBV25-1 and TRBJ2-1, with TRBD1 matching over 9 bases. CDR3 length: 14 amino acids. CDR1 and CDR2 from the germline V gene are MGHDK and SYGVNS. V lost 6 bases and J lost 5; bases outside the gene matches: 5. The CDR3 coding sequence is TGTGCCAGCAGGGGACAGGGAGACCACAATGAGCAGTTCTTC. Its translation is CASRGQGDHNEQFF. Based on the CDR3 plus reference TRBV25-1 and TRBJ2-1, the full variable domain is EADIYQTPRYLVIGTGKKITLECSQTMGHDKMYWYQQDPGMELHLIHYSYGVNSTEKGDLSSESTVSRIRTEHFPLTLESARPSHTSQYLCASRGQGDHNEQFFGPGTRLTVL.

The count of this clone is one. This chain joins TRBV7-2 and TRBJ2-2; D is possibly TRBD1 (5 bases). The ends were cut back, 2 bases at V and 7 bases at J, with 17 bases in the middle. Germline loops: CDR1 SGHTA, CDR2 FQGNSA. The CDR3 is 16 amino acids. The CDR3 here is CASSLRRDTFVGELFF. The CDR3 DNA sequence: TGTGCCAGCAGCTTACGCAGGGATACGTTTGTCGGGGAGCTGTTTTTT.

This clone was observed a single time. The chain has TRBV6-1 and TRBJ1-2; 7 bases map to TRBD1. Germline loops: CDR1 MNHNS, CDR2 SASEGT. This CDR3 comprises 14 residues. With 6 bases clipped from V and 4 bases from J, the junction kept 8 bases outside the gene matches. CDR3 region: CASRDPGQFYGYTF. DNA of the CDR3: TGTGCCAGCAGGGATCCGGGACAGTTCTATGGCTACACCTTC.

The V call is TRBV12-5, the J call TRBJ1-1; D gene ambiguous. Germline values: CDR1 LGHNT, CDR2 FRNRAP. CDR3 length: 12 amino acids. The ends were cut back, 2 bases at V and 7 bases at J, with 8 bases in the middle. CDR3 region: CASGLYGVEAFF. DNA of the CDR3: TGTGCTAGTGGTTTGTACGGAGTTGAAGCTTTCTTT.

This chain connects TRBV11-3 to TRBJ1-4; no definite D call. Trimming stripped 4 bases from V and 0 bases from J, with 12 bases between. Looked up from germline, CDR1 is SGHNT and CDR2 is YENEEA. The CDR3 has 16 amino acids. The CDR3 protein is CASSSVAQATNEKLFF. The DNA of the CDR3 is TGTGCCAGCAGCTCTGTCGCGCAGGCAACTAATGAAAAACTGTTTTTT.

CDR3 coding DNA: TGTGCCAGCAGTGAATACAACACTGGGCCCTATAACGAGCAGTACTTC. This gives the protein CASSEYNTGPYNEQYF. The genes are TRBV6-1 and TRBJ2-7, with unresolved D. This CDR3 contains 16 residues. Germline-derived CDR1 and CDR2 are MNHNS and SASEGT. The V end was cut by 2 bases, the J end by 5 bases, with 19 bases between.

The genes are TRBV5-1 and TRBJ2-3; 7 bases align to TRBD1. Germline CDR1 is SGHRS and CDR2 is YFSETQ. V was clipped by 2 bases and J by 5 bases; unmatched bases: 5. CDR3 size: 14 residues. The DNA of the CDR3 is TGCGCCAGCAGCTTTACAGGGGCCGGAGATACGCAGTATTTT. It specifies CASSFTGAGDTQYF.

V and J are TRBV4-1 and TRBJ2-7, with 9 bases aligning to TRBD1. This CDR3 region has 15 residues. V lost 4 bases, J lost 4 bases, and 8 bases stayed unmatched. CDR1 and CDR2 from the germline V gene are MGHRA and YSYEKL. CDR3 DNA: TGCGCCAGCAGCCCGGGACAGGGAGGGGGTTACGAGCAGTACTTC. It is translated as CASSPGQGGGYEQYF.

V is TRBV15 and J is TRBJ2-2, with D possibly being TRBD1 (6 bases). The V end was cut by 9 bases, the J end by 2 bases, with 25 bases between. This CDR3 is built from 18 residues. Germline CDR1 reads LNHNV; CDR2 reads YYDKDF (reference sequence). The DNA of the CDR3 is TGTGCCACGACCAGACTCTTTGGGACACCAAGAAACACCGGGGAGCTGTTTTTT. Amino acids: CATTRLFGTPRNTGELFF.

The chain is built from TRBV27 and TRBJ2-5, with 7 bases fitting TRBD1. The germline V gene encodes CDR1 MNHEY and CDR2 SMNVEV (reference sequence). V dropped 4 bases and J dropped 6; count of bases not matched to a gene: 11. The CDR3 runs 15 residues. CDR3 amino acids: CASSSPGGAIKTQYF. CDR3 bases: TGTGCCAGCAGTTCACCAGGGGGAGCAATAAAGACCCAGTACTTC.

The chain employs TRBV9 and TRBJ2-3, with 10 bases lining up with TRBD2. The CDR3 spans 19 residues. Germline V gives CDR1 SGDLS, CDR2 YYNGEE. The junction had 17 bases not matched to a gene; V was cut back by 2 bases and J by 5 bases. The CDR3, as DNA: TGTGCCAGCAGCGTGGGCGATGGGGCTTTTAGCGGGAGGAAAGATACGCAGTATTTT. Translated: CASSVGDGAFSGRKDTQYF.

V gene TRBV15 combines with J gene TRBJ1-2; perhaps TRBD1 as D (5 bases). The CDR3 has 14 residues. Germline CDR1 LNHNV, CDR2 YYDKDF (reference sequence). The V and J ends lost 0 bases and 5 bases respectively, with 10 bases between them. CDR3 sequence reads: CATSRDRVGYGYTF. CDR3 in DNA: TGTGCCACCAGCAGAGACAGGGTCGGATATGGCTACACCTTC.

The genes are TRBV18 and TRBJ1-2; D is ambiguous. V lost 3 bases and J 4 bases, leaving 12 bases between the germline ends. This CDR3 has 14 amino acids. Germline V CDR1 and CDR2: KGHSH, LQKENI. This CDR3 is CASSPRDNAYGYTF. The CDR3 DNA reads TGTGCCAGCTCACCCAGAGACAACGCCTATGGCTACACCTTC.

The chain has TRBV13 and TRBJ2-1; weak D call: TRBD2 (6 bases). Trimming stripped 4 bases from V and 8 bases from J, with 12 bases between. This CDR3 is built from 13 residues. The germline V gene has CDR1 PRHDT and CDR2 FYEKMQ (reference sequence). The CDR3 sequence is CASSSHPGDEQFF. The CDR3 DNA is TGTGCCAGCAGCTCCCACCCGGGGGATGAGCAGTTCTTC.

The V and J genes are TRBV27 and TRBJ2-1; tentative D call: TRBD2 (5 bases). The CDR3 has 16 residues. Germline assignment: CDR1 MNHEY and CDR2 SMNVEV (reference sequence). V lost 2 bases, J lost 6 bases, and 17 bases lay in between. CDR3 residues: CASSLVLGGGGNEQFF. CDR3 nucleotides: TGTGCCAGCAGTTTAGTATTGGGCGGTGGAGGCAATGAGCAGTTCTTC.

The CDR3 DNA reads as TGTGCCAGCAGCCGTCAGGGAGAGCAGTACTTC. Protein product: CASSRQGEQYF. This chain uses TRBV11-3 with TRBJ2-7; tentatively, D is TRBD1 (5 bases). The length of the CDR3 is 11 residues. Trimming pared 5 bases from V and 7 bases from J, leaving 9 bases between. Germline lookup yields CDR1 SGHNT and CDR2 YENEEA.

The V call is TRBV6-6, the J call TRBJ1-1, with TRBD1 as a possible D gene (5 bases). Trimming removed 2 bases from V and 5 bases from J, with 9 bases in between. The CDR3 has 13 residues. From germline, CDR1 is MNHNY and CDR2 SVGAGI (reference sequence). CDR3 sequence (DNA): TGTGCCAGCAGTTACCCGGGGGGGACTGAAGCTTTCTTT. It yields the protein CASSYPGGTEAFF.